This TCR beta chain was captured by sequencing in a study of blood T cell repertoires in COVID-19. Study information: Researchers got acute and convalescent COVID-19 samples from the United States, Italy and Spain. PBMCs, B-cell-depleted T cells, or T cells were the source of the cDNA or gDNA that made up the material.

Authors' methods: Amplification of reference gene primers provided the estimated nucleated cell counts. Some clones are missing from TCRdb's copy, which holds only in-frame ones; the method was immunoSEQ multiplex PCR. From that table come the V and J calls and clone size; the DNA was used to work out D and trimming. The sample records over 250,000 clones, around 86% being singletons. Trimming cost V 4 bases and J 0 bases; bases outside gene matches: 2. Germline V gene sequence: CDR1 SGHRS, CDR2 YFSETQ. The CDR3 runs 14 residues. The TCR comes from a human donor in a cohort sampled during active COVID-19. Sequencing was done on a sample of peripheral blood. The chain joins TRBV5-1 to TRBJ2-5; 8 bases align to TRBD1. CDR3 sequence (DNA): TGCGCCAGCAGCCGACAGGGGTACCAAGAGACCCAGTACTTC. Protein sequence: CASSRQGYQETQYF.